The 3 T cell receptor beta chains reported below all come from one sample, sequenced in a study of T cell repertoires in cytomegalovirus infection. TCRdb reprocessed the reads with MiXCR, giving one entry per CDR3 protein. The sample gives about 440,000 distinct CDR3 sequences, around 32% of which show up once; approximately 13% is in the top ten. The sequencing sample was made of PBMCs. The source is a human donor in good health (CMV status not recorded). Some clones in this sample may be carry-over from other donors' samples.

This clonotype turned up a few times. The chain carries TRBV28 and TRBJ2-1, with D maybe TRBD1 (5 bases). Germline V lookup: CDR1 MDHEN, CDR2 SYDVKM. V dropped 2 bases and J dropped 4 bases, with 9 bases sitting between them. The CDR3 spans 14 residues. CDR3: CASSLTGEYNEQFF. The CDR3 DNA reads as TGTGCCAGCAGTTTAACAGGAGAGTACAATGAGCAGTTCTTC.

The gene calls are TRBV7-8 and TRBJ2-1; no firm D call. Trimming took off 0 bases at V and 4 bases at J, with 16 bases between the two ends. CDR1 and CDR2 from the germline V gene are SGHVS and FQNEAQ. The CDR3 totals 17 residues. CDR3 sequence: CASSLASGSLGYNEQFF. CDR3 in DNA: TGTGCCAGCAGCTTAGCGAGTGGAAGTCTGGGTTACAATGAGCAGTTCTTC.

This clonotype was seen at least ten times. The chain links TRBV7-2 to TRBJ2-3, with unresolved D. The CDR3 covers 15 residues. Trimming took 1 base from V and 4 from J, leaving 12 bases between them. From germline, CDR1 is SGHTA and CDR2 FQGNSA. CDR3 protein: CASSLEGISADTQYF. CDR3 coding DNA: TGTGCCAGCAGCTTAGAGGGAATCTCTGCAGATACGCAGTATTTT.